Shown below are 22 T cell receptor beta chains from a single sample sequenced in a study of T-cell reconstitution after alpha-beta-depleted transplantation in children. Unique molecular identifiers were built into the TCRbeta library. MiXCR, applied by TCRdb to the PCR reads, yields one record per CDR3 protein. The sample shows about 270,000 distinct CDR3 sequences, about 10% of them seen only once. The sequencing here drew on PBMCs from the stem cell graft donor, taken from the stem cell graft. Source of these receptors: a human donor who donated a stem cell graft to a child with SCID.

This clonotype was counted many times. This sequence joins TRBV12-3 or TRBV12-4 and TRBJ1-1; TRBD1 is a possible D gene (5 bases). V was clipped by 1 base and J by 4 bases, with 7 bases between them. The CDR3 length is 13 residues. The CDR3 loop reads CASSLVGPTEAFF. CDR3 nucleotides: TGTGCCAGCAGTTTAGTGGGGCCCACTGAAGCTTTCTTT.

This clonotype was observed at least ten times. The rearrangement links TRBV5-1 to TRBJ2-2, with D possibly TRBD1 on 5 matching bases. CDR3 size: 15 residues. V dropped 3 bases and J dropped 4 bases, with 13 bases sitting between them. Germline V gene data show CDR1 as SGHRS and CDR2 as YFSETQ. The CDR3 reads CASSWTYGSTGELFF. CDR3 nucleotides: TGCGCCAGCAGCTGGACATACGGAAGCACCGGGGAGCTGTTTTTT. The full variable domain, its missing parts supplied by reference TRBV5-1 and TRBJ2-2, is KAGVTQTPRYLIKTRGQQVTLSCSPISGHRSVSWYQQTPGQGLQFLFEYFSETQRNKGNFPGRFSGRQFSNSRSEMNVSTLELGDSALYLCASSWTYGSTGELFFGEGSRLTVL.

This clonotype has a handful of counts. CDR3 protein: CASSESGYGTEAFF. In nucleotides, the CDR3 is TGTGCCAGCAGTGAATCGGGGTACGGCACTGAAGCTTTCTTT. The gene calls are TRBV6-1 and TRBJ1-1; D gene uncertain. This CDR3 is built from 14 residues. V was pared by 2 bases and J by 4 bases, with 11 bases between. Germline V gives CDR1 MNHNS, CDR2 SASEGT.

There are a few counts of this clonotype. The chain couples TRBV4-1 to TRBJ1-1; D gene uncertain. This CDR3 has 14 residues. Between the trimmed V and J ends, which lost 3 bases and 5 bases, there was a span of 13 bases. Germline CDR1 MGHRA, CDR2 YSYEKL. CDR3 DNA: TGCGCCAGCAGCCATCCGGGAGAGAGAACTGAAGCTTTCTTT. Translating it yields CASSHPGERTEAFF.

This clonotype was recorded a few times. V is TRBV20-1 and J is TRBJ2-1, with TRBD2 identical over 13 bases. The V segment lost 3 bases and the J segment 7 bases; nucleotides outside the gene matches: 12. This CDR3 is built from 17 residues. Germline V CDR1 and CDR2: DFQATT, SNEGSKA (reference sequence). CDR3 amino acids: CSARTSGGHIGGNEQFF. CDR3 nucleotide sequence: TGCAGTGCTAGGACTAGCGGGGGGCACATCGGAGGGAATGAGCAGTTCTTC.

This clonotype was seen more than once but under ten times. This chain joins TRBV19 and TRBJ1-6, with 7 bases that match TRBD1. Losses at the gene ends were 10 bases for V and 7 bases for J; bases not matched to a gene: 10. Germline values: CDR1 LNHDA, CDR2 SQIVND (reference sequence). CDR3 length equals 14 residues. CDR3 nucleotides: TGTGCCACCAGAACCGGGACAGAAAATTCACCCCTCCACTTT. Protein product: CATRTGTENSPLHF.

This clonotype was seen more than once but under ten times. The gene calls are TRBV2 and TRBJ1-4; the D gene is possibly TRBD1 (6 bases). Between the trimmed V and J ends, which lost 3 bases and 0 bases, there was a span of 11 bases. This CDR3 is built from 16 residues. Germline V gene lookup returns CDR1 SNHLY and CDR2 FYNNEI. CDR3 nucleotides: TGTGCCAGCAGTGACTGGTGGGACACAACTAATGAAAAACTGTTTTTT. Translation gives CASSDWWDTTNEKLFF.

The chain uses TRBV10-3 and TRBJ2-7, with 7 bases that match TRBD2. The CDR3 sequence is 16 residues long. From germline, CDR1 is ENHRY and CDR2 SYGVKD. V shed 3 bases, J shed 6 bases, and the junction held 14 bases outside the gene matches. DNA of the CDR3: TGTGCCATCAGTGACCAACCGATTAAACTAGCGCCCGAGCAGTACTTC. Encoded protein: CAISDQPIKLAPEQYF.

The chain uses TRBV24-1 and TRBJ2-2, with D possibly being TRBD1 (6 bases). Trimming removed 2 bases from V and 3 bases from J, with 15 bases in between. This CDR3 is 17 amino acids long. Germline CDR1 KGHDR, CDR2 SFDVKD. DNA of the CDR3: TGTGCCACCAGTGATTCCCCACGGGCAGGGGACACCGGGGAGCTGTTTTTT. Encoded protein: CATSDSPRAGDTGELFF.

This clonotype has more than one count but fewer than ten. The chain couples TRBV5-6 to TRBJ2-3; D remains unclear. The CDR3 has 15 amino acids. Trimming shortened V by 5 bases and J by 0 bases, and 13 bases separated the two germline ends. From germline, CDR1 is SGHDT and CDR2 YYEEEE. The CDR3: CASSGTWHSTDTQYF. The CDR3 nucleotides read TGTGCCAGCAGTGGAACGTGGCATAGCACAGATACGCAGTATTTT.

Ten or more counts support this clonotype. This chain connects TRBV12-3 or TRBV12-4 to TRBJ2-4; D remains unclear. Trimming removed 5 bases at V and 0 bases at J, with 8 bases between. CDR3 length equals 14 residues. The CDR3 protein is CASSEQLAKNIQYF. CDR3 bases: TGTGCCAGCAGTGAACAACTAGCCAAAAACATTCAGTACTTC.

In this sample, this clonotype turned up a few times. This chain joins TRBV15 and TRBJ2-3; 9 nucleotides agree with TRBD2. CDR3 length equals 15 residues. V shed 5 bases, J shed 6 bases, and the junction held 9 bases outside the gene matches. Germline values: CDR1 LNHNV, CDR2 YYDKDF (reference sequence). For the CDR3, the DNA is TGTGCCACCAGCTCGCTAGCGGGGCAATGGGATACGCAGTATTTT. Translation: CATSSLAGQWDTQYF.

The chain combines TRBV7-2 with TRBJ2-1, with TRBD2 identical over 10 bases. Germline CDR1 and CDR2: SGHTA and FQGNSA. The CDR3 has 17 amino acids. Trimming took 2 bases from V and 0 from J; bases not matched to a gene: 4. CDR3 amino acids: CASSLLASGGSYNEQFF. CDR3 DNA sequence: TGTGCCAGCAGCTTATTAGCTAGCGGGGGCTCCTACAATGAGCAGTTCTTC.

This clonotype was detected only a few times. The genes are TRBV9 and TRBJ1-1, with D perhaps matching TRBD1 (6 bases). Germline V gene sequence: CDR1 SGDLS, CDR2 YYNGEE. This CDR3 contains 14 residues. The V end was cut by 3 bases, the J end by 11 bases, with 20 bases between. The CDR3 loop reads CASSDLTGNGAAFF. The DNA of the CDR3 is TGTGCCAGCAGCGACCTCACAGGGAACGGCGCGGCTTTCTTT. Variable domain in full (rest from reference TRBV9 and TRBJ1-1): DSGVTQTPKHLITATGQRVTLRCSPRSGDLSVYWYQQSLDQGLQFLIQYYNGEERAKGNILERFSAQQFPDLHSELNLSSLELGDSALYFCASSDLTGNGAAFFGQGTRLTVV.

This clonotype was seen a few times. This chain joins TRBV5-1 and TRBJ2-4; maybe TRBD1 (6 bases). Germline lookup yields CDR1 SGHRS and CDR2 YFSETQ. The CDR3 is made up of 14 amino acids. Trimming shortened V by 0 bases and J by 5 bases, and 9 bases separated the two germline ends. In DNA, the CDR3 is TGCGCCAGCAGCTTGGAGGACAGCGAAAACATTCAGTACTTC. Residues: CASSLEDSENIQYF. The full variable domain, its missing parts supplied by reference TRBV5-1 and TRBJ2-4, is KAGVTQTPRYLIKTRGQQVTLSCSPISGHRSVSWYQQTPGQGLQFLFEYFSETQRNKGNFPGRFSGRQFSNSRSEMNVSTLELGDSALYLCASSLEDSENIQYFGAGTRLSVL.

This clonotype occurred a few times. The rearrangement links TRBV6-4 to TRBJ2-3, with TRBD2 matching over 9 bases. J was trimmed by 2 bases and V by 0 bases; bases with no gene match: 18. Germline CDR1 reads MRHNA; CDR2 reads SNTAGT. This CDR3 contains 21 residues. The CDR3 spells CASSDSFHSGGPLTFTDTQYF. CDR3 sequence (DNA): TGTGCCAGCAGTGACTCGTTCCATAGCGGGGGACCACTTACATTCACAGATACGCAGTATTTT.

This rearrangement joins TRBV11-2 to TRBJ2-1; D remains ambiguous. Germline V lookup: CDR1 SGHAT, CDR2 FQNNGV. The ends were cut back, 1 base at V and 6 bases at J, with 7 bases in the middle. This CDR3 region has 13 residues. This chain's CDR3 is CASSLVDGNEQFF. DNA of the CDR3: TGTGCCAGCAGCTTAGTGGACGGCAATGAGCAGTTCTTC.

This clonotype was seen a few times. The rearrangement uses TRBV12-3 or TRBV12-4 and TRBJ1-5; D is unclear. The CDR3 is 14 residues long. V was pared by 4 bases and J by 9 bases, with 16 bases between. CDR3 sequence (DNA): TGTGCCAGCAGTTCCTCCCTTGTGTCCCGGCCCCAGCATTTT. Its protein product is CASSSSLVSRPQHF.

This chain links TRBV7-9 with TRBJ1-1; D is unresolved. The CDR3 runs 13 residues. Trimming stripped 2 bases from V and 7 bases from J, with 11 bases between. CDR1 and CDR2 (germline): SEHNR, FQNEAQ (reference sequence). The DNA for the CDR3 is TGTGCCAGCAGCTTACACGGATCTTTTGAAGCTTTCTTT. Amino acids: CASSLHGSFEAFF.

As for this clonotype: Since a much larger clone is just one base distant, this may be a read error. The chain recombines TRBV2 with TRBJ1-4; D call uncertain. Germline V lookup: CDR1 SNHLY, CDR2 FYNNEI. The CDR3 covers 15 residues. For the CDR3, the DNA is TGTGCCAGCAGTGAAGCGGGGAATAATAATGAAAGACTGTTTTTT. This codes for CASSEAGNNNERLFF.

The sample holds a few counts of this clonotype. The chain combines TRBV5-5 with TRBJ2-7; TRBD2 matches 9 bases. Germline CDR1 SGHKS, CDR2 YYEKEE (reference sequence). V trimming: 3 bases; J trimming: 7 bases; junction bases outside the gene matches: 8. The CDR3 totals 14 residues. The CDR3 here is CASSSGLAVGEQYF. For the CDR3, the DNA is TGTGCCAGCAGCTCGGGACTAGCCGTCGGAGAGCAGTACTTC.

This clonotype came up a few times. The chain combines TRBV14 with TRBJ2-1; D is possibly TRBD1 (5 bases). The ends were cut back, 2 bases at V and 6 bases at J, with 11 bases in the middle. CDR1 and CDR2 from the germline V gene are SGHDN and FVKESK. The CDR3 has 14 amino acids. The CDR3 bases are TGTGCCAGCAGCCAAAGGCCAGGGCCCAATGAGCAGTTCTTC. It translates to CASSQRPGPNEQFF.